The next 3 T cell receptor beta chains were all read from a single sample in a study of blood T cells in healthy people across ages. A second PCR of 7 to 11 cycles used a sample-barcoded 5' primer and a J-beta primer mix. One entry per CDR3 protein results from TCRdb running MiXCR on the 5' RACE reads. Of about 1 million distinct CDR3 sequences detected, 35% to 50% appear once; the ten largest clones hold 18%. The source material was blood. These receptors all come from a woman aged 55-70 years in good health.

The V gene is TRBV27, the J gene TRBJ2-1; D unclear. V lost 5 bases to trimming and J lost 2 bases, with 16 bases between them. Germline CDR1 MNHEY, CDR2 SMNVEV (reference sequence). This CDR3 is 16 amino acids long. The CDR3 DNA reads TGTGCCAGCAGTAGACCCCCATCGGGCGCCTACAATGAGCAGTTCTTC. Encoded protein: CASSRPPSGAYNEQFF.

The chain combines TRBV9 with TRBJ2-5; no clear D. There are 14 residues in the CDR3. Trimming removed 3 bases from V and 1 base from J, with 10 bases in between. Germline V gene lookup returns CDR1 SGDLS and CDR2 YYNGEE. The CDR3 DNA is TGTGCCAGCAGCGGTGGGCCGTTCCAAGAGACCCAGTACTTC. It translates to CASSGGPFQETQYF.

This chain links TRBV9 with TRBJ2-7; the D is unclear. Between the trimmed V and J ends, which lost 0 bases and 3 bases, there was a span of 10 bases. Germline CDR1 reads SGDLS; CDR2 reads YYNGEE. The CDR3 consists of 14 residues. The CDR3, as DNA: TGTGCCAGCAGCGTAGGCCTATTTGGCTACGAGCAGTACTTC. This codes for CASSVGLFGYEQYF.